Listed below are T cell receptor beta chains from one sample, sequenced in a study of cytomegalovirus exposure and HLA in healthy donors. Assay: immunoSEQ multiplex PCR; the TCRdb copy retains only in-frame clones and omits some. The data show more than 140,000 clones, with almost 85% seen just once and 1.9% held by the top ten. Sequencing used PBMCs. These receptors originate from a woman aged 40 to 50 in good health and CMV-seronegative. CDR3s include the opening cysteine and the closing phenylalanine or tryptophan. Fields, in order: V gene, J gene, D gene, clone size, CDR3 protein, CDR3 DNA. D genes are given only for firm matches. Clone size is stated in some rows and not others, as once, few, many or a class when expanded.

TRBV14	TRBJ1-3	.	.	CASSPGGYTIYF	TGTGCCAGCAGCCCCGGCGGATACACCATATATTTT
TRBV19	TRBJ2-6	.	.	CASNRDLISGANVLTF	TGTGCCAGTAACAGGGACCTAATATCTGGGGCCAACGTCCTGACTTTC
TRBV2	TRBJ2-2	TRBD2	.	CASSETAGRTGELFF	TGTGCCAGCAGCGAAACAGCGGGGAGGACCGGGGAGCTGTTTTTT
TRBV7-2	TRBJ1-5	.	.	CASSLAGGNQPQHF	TGTGCCAGCAGCTTAGCAGGGGGTAATCAGCCCCAGCATTTT
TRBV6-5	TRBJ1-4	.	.	CASSYGGSPPNEKLFF	TGTGCCAGCAGTTACGGGGGGAGTCCGCCTAATGAAAAACTGTTTTTT
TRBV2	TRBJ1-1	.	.	CASSLGPRGTEAFF	TGTGCCAGCAGCCTTGGTCCGAGGGGGACTGAAGCTTTCTTT
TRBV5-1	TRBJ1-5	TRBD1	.	CASSPGGAGQPQHF	TGCGCCAGCAGTCCAGGGGGCGCGGGTCAGCCCCAGCATTTT
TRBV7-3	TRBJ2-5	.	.	CASSYRWEETQYF	TGTGCCAGCAGCTACCGTTGGGAGGAGACCCAGTACTTC
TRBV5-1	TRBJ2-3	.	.	CASSSISTDTQYF	TGCGCCAGCAGCTCAATTAGCACAGATACGCAGTATTTT
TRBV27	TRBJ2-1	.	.	CASGGSDSFWSIYNEQFF	TGTGCCAGCGGAGGTTCGGACAGTTTTTGGTCGATTTACAATGAGCAGTTCTTC
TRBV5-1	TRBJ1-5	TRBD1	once	CASSAGTGDLPQHF	TGCGCCAGCAGCGCTGGGACAGGGGATCTCCCCCAGCATTTT